Included here is one T cell receptor (beta chain) sequence, with context. Germline CDR1 SGHAT, CDR2 FQDESV (reference sequence). Trimming left V 5 bases short and J 4 bases short, with 11 bases between. The CDR3 has 13 amino acids. The sample originates from a study of blood T cell repertoires in COVID-19. Study background: COVID-19 samples collected from the United States, Italy and Spain covered acute and convalescent phases. From T cells, B-cell-depleted T cells, or PBMCs came the material, which was cDNA or gDNA.

Per the original methods: How many nucleated cells were present was estimated from reference gene primer amplification. Assay: immunoSEQ multiplex PCR; the TCRdb copy retains only in-frame clones and omits some. That table supplies the V and J calls and clone size; D and trimming were determined from the DNA. The sample holds about 440,000 clones; approximately 90% are singletons and the top ten take around 4.4%. Sequenced sample: peripheral blood. This clonotype was obtained from a woman in her twenties or thirties with acute or convalescent COVID-19. The chain carries TRBV11-1 and TRBJ1-1; D not resolved. CDR3 in DNA: TGTGCCAGCAGCCCCCCGGGAGTCACTGAAGCTTTCTTT. Protein: CASSPPGVTEAFF.